This section outlines one T cell receptor (beta chain) sequence together with its context. Its antigen is currently unknown. The data stem from a study of CD8+CD57+ T cells in acquired aplastic anemia. Study details: Sorting CD4+ and CD8+ cells gave DNA averaging about 2.9 ug. Study-wide results and caveats: Patients and controls turned out to have 25 to 35 CD8+ CDR3 sequences in common.

The template used for profiling TCR beta VDJ and CDR3 was genomic DNA. One entry per CDR3 protein results from TCRdb running MiXCR on the reads. The sample has about 160,000 distinct CDR3 sequences, 40% to 60% seen once. This CDR3 spans 13 amino acids. Germline loops: CDR1 SQVTM, CDR2 ANQGSEA. The J segment lost 3 bases and the V segment lost 6 bases, leaving 6 bases of the junction unmatched. Patients picked for sequencing had shown CD8+CD57+ cell expansion detected by flow cytometry. Severe acquired aplastic anemia was present in every patient. Patients were untreated when blood was sampled. The specimen sequenced was sorted CD4+, CD8+, or CD8+CD57+ T cells (not recorded which) from PBMCs. V is TRBV29-1 and J is TRBJ2-7, with 9 bases lining up with TRBD2. This receptor was obtained from a human donor with aplastic anemia. Here the CDR3 reads CSVGTSNSYEQYF. For the CDR3, the DNA is TGCAGCGTAGGGACTAGCAATAGCTACGAGCAGTACTTC.